This T cell receptor beta chain was profiled in a study of T cells after yellow fever vaccination. The germline CDR1 and CDR2 sequences are MNHNS and SASEGT. The CDR3 is 15 amino acids. With regard to this clonotype: At one end, the junction sequence differs from germline, possibly due to a read error.

From the 5' RACE reads, TCRdb called clonotypes with MiXCR, one entry per CDR3 protein. The sample holds hundreds of thousands of distinct CDR3 sequences, 3% to 4.5% seen once. V gene TRBV6-1 combines with J gene TRBJ2-2, with 8 bases identical to TRBD2. This clonotype was sampled from a man younger than 35 who received the YFV17D yellow fever vaccine. The sample here was PBMCs, taken on the day of the yellow fever booster vaccination. CDR3 in amino acids: CATHGSGENTGELIF. The CDR3 region has the DNA TGTGCCACCCACGGTAGCGGGGAGAACACCGGGGAGCTGATTTTT.